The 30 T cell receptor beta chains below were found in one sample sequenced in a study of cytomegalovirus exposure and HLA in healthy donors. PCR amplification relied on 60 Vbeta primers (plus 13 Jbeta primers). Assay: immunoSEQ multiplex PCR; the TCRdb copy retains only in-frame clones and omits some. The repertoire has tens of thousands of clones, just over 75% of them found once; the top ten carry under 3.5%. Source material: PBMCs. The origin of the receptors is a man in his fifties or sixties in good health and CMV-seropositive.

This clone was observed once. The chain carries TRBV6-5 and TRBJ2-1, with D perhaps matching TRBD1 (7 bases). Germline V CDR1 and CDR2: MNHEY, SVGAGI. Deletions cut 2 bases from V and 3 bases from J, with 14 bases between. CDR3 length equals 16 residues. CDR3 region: CASSYPRQGLYNEQFF. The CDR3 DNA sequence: TGTGCCAGCAGTTACCCACGACAGGGACTCTACAATGAGCAGTTCTTC.

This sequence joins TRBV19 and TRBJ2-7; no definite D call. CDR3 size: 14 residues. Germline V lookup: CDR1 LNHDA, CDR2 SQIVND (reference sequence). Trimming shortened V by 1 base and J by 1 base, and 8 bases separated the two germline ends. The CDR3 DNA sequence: TGTGCCAGTAGTATAGGGCAGGTATCCTACGAGCAGTACTTC. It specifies CASSIGQVSYEQYF.

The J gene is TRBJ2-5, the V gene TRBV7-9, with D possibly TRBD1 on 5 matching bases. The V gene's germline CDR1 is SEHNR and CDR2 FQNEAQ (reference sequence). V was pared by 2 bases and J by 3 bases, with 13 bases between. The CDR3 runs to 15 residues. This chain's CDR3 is CASSLLEQDEETQYF. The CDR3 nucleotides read TGTGCCAGCAGCTTACTTGAACAGGACGAAGAGACCCAGTACTTC.

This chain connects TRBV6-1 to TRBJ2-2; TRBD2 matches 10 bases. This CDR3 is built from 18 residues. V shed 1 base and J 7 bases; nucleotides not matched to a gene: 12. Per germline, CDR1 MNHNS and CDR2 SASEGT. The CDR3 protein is CASSEEGPAGGPGGELFF. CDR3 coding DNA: TGTGCCAGCAGTGAAGAAGGCCCAGCGGGAGGGCCGGGCGGGGAGCTGTTTTTT.

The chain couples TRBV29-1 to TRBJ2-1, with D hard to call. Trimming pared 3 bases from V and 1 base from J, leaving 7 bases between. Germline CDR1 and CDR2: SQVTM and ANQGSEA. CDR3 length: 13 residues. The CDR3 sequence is CSVDIHSYNEQFF. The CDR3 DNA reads TGCAGCGTTGATATACATTCCTACAATGAGCAGTTCTTC.

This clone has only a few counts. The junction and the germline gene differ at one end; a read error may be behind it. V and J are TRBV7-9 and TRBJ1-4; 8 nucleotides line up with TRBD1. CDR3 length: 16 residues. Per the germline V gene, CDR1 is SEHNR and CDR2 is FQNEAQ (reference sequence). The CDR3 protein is CSSSLGTGTLNEKLFF. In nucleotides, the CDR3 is TGTTCCAGCAGCTTAGGGACAGGTACCTTAAATGAAAAACTGTTTTTT.

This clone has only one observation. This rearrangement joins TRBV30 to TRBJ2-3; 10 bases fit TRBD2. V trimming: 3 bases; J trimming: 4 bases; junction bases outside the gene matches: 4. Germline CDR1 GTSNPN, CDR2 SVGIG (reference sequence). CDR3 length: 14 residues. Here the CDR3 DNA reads TGTGCCTGGAGACCAGCGGGGGGGTCAGATACGCAGTATTTT. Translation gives CAWRPAGGSDTQYF.

The CDR3 sequence: CASSRGGGANEKLFF. As DNA, the CDR3 is TGTGCCAGCAGTAGGGGAGGTGGTGCTAATGAAAAACTGTTTTTT. The chain couples TRBV6-6 to TRBJ1-4, with D possibly matching TRBD1 (5 bases). CDR1 MNHNY and CDR2 SVGAGI come from the germline V gene (reference sequence). This CDR3 is 15 amino acids long. Trimming took off 5 bases at V and 3 bases at J, with 13 bases between the two ends.

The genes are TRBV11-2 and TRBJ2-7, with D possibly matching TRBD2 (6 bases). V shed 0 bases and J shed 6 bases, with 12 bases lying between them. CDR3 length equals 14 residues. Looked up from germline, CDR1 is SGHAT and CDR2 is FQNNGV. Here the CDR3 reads CASSLEVSGLEQYF. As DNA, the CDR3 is TGTGCCAGCAGCTTAGAGGTGAGCGGGCTCGAGCAGTACTTC.

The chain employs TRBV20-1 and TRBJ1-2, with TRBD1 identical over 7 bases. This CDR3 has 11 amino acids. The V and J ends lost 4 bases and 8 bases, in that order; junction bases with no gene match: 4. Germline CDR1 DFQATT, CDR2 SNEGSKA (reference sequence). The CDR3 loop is CSAIQGGGYTF. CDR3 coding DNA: TGCAGTGCTATCCAGGGGGGAGGCTACACCTTC.

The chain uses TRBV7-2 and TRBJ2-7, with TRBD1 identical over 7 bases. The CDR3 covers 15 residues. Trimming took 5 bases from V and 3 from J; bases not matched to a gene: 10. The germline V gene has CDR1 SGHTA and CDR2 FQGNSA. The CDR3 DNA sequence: TGTGCCAGCAGCCCAAGGGGGCTACTCTACTACGAGCAGTACTTC. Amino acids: CASSPRGLLYYEQYF.

CDR3 in amino acids: CASSVGGLAGVNEQFF. The DNA of the CDR3 is TGTGCCAGCAGCGTAGGGGGACTAGCGGGAGTAAATGAGCAGTTCTTC. The chain uses TRBV9 and TRBJ2-1; 14 bases match TRBD2. Germline V gene sequence: CDR1 SGDLS, CDR2 YYNGEE. The CDR3 has 16 residues. Losses at the gene ends were 0 bases for V and 7 bases for J; bases not matched to a gene: 3.

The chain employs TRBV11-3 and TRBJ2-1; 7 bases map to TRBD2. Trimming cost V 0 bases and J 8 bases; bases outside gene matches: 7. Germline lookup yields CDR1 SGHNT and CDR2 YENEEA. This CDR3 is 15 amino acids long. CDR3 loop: CASSLDGGRSDEQFF. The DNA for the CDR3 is TGTGCCAGCAGCTTAGATGGCGGGAGATCCGATGAGCAGTTCTTC.

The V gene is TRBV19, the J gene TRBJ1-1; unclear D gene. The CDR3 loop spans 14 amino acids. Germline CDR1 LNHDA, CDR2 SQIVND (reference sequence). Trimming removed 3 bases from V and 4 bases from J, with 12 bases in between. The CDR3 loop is CASSIQTGSTEAFF. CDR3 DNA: TGTGCCAGTAGTATCCAGACGGGGAGCACTGAAGCTTTCTTT.

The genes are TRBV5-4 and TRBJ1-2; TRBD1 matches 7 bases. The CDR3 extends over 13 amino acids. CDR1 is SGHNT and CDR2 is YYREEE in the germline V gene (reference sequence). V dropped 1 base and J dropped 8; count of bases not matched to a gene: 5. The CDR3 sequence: CASSLKGAGGYTF. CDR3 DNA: TGTGCCAGCAGCTTGAAGGGGGCTGGAGGCTACACCTTC.

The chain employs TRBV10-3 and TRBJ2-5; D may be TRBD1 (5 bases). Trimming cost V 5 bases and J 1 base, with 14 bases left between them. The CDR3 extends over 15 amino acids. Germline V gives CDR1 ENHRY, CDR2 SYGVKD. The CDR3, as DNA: TGTGCCATCAGTAAACAATACGACAGCCAAGAGACCCAGTACTTC. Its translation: CAISKQYDSQETQYF.

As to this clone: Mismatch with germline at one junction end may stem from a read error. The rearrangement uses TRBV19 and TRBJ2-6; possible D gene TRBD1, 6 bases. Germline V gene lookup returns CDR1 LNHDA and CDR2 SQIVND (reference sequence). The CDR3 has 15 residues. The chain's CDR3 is CASSIMRLGANGLTF. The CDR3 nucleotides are TGTGCCAGTAGTATTATGCGGTTGGGGGCCAACGGCCTGACTTTC.

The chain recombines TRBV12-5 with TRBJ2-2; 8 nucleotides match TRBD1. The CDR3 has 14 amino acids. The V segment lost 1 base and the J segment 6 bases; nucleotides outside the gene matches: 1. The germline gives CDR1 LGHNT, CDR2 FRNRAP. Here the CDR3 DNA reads TGTGCTAGTGGTTTGGACAGGGGGGCCGGGGAGCTGTTTTTT. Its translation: CASGLDRGAGELFF.

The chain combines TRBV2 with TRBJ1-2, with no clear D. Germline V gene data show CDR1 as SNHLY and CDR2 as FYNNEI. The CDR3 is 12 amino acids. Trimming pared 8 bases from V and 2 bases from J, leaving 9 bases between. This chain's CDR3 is CASFQANYGYTF. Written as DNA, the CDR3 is TGTGCCAGCTTTCAGGCAAACTATGGCTACACCTTC. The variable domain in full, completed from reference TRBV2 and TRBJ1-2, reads EPEVTQTPSHQVTQMGQEVILRCVPISNHLYFYWYRQILGQKVEFLVSFYNNEISEKSEIFDDQFSVERPDGSNFTLKIRSTKLEDSAMYFCASFQANYGYTFGSGTRLTVV.

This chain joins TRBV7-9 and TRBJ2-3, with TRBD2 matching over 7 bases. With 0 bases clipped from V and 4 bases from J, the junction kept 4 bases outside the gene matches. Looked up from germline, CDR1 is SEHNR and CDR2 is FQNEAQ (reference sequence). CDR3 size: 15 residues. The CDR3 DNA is TGTGCCAGCAGCTTAGCTGTGCGGGAGTCAGATACGCAGTATTTT. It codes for CASSLAVRESDTQYF.

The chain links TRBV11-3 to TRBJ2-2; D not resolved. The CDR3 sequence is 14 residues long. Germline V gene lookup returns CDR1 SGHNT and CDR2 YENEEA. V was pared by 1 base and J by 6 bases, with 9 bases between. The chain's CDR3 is CASSLVGSAGELFF. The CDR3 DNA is TGTGCCAGCAGCTTAGTTGGAAGCGCCGGGGAGCTGTTTTTT.

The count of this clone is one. CDR3 coding DNA: TGTGCCAGTAGTTTGACAGGGGGTAATCAGCCCCAGCATTTT. It is translated as CASSLTGGNQPQHF. The V call is TRBV19, the J call TRBJ1-5; TRBD1 matches at 9 bases. The junction had 3 bases not matched to a gene; V was cut back by 5 bases and J by 4 bases. Per germline, CDR1 LNHDA and CDR2 SQIVND (reference sequence). CDR3 length: 14 residues. The variable domain in full, completed from reference TRBV19 and TRBJ1-5, reads DGGITQSPKYLFRKEGQNVTLSCEQNLNHDAMYWYRQDPGQGLRLIYYSQIVNDFQKGDIAEGYSVSREKKESFPLTVTSAQKNPTAFYLCASSLTGGNQPQHFGDGTRLSIL.

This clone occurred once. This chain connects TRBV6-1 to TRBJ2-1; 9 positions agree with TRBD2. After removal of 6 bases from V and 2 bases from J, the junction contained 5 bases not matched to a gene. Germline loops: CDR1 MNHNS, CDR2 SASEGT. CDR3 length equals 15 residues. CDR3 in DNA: TGTGCCAGCAGCTTAGCGGGAGCCACCTACAATGAGCAGTTCTTC. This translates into CASSLAGATYNEQFF.

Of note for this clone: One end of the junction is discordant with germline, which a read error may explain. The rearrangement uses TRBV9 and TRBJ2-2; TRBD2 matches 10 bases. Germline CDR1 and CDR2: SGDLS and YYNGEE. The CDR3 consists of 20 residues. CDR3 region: CASSQETSGRALILTRGAVF. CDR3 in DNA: TGTGCCAGCAGCCAAGAGACGAGCGGGAGGGCCCTTATTCTGACCCGGGGAGCTGTTTTT.

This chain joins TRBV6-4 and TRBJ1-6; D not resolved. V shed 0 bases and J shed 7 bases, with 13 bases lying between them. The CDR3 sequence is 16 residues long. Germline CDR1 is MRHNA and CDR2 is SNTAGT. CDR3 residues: CASSDSKRRRNSPLHF. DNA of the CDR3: TGTGCCAGCAGTGACTCGAAAAGGAGAAGAAATTCACCCCTCCACTTT.

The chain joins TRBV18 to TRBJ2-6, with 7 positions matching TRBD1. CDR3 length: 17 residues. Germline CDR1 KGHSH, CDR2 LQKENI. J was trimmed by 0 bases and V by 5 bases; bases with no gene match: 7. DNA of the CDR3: TGTGCCAGCTCAACCGGGACAGTCGGCTCTGGGGCCAACGTCCTGACTTTC. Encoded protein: CASSTGTVGSGANVLTF.

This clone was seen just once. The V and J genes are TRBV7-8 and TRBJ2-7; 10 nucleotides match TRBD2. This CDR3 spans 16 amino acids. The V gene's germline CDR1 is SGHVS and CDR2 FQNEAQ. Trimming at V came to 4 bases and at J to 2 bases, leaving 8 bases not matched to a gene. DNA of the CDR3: TGTGCCAGCAGCTCCCACGGACTAGCGGTCCCCTACGAGCAGTACTTC. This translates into CASSSHGLAVPYEQYF. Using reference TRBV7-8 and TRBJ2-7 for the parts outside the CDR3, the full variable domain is GAGVSQSPRYKVAKRGQDVALRCDPISGHVSLFWYQQALGQGPEFLTYFQNEAQLDKSGLPSDRFFAERPEGSVSTLKIQRTQQEDSAVYLCASSSHGLAVPYEQYFGPGTRLTVT.

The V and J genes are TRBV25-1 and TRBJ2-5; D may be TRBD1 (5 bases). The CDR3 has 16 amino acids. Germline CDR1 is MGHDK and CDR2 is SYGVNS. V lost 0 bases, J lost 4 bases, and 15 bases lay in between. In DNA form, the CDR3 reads TGTGCCAGCAGTGAATATTTGTATGGGGCCGGAGAGACCCAGTACTTC. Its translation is CASSEYLYGAGETQYF.

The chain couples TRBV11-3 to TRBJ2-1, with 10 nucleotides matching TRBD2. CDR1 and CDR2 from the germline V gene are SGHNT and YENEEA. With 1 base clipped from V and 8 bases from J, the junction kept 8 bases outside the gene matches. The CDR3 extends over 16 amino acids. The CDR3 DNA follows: TGTGCCAGCAGCTTAGTACTAGCGGGAAAACGGGATGAGCAGTTCTTC. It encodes CASSLVLAGKRDEQFF.

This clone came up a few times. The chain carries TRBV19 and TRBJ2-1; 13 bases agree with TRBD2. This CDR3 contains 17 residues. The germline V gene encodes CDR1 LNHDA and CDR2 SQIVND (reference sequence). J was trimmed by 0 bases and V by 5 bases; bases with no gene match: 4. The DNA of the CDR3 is TGTGCCAGTAGTCAGACTAGCGGGAGGTACTCCTACAATGAGCAGTTCTTC. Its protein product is CASSQTSGRYSYNEQFF. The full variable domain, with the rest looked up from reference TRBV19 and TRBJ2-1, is DGGITQSPKYLFRKEGQNVTLSCEQNLNHDAMYWYRQDPGQGLRLIYYSQIVNDFQKGDIAEGYSVSREKKESFPLTVTSAQKNPTAFYLCASSQTSGRYSYNEQFFGPGTRLTVL.